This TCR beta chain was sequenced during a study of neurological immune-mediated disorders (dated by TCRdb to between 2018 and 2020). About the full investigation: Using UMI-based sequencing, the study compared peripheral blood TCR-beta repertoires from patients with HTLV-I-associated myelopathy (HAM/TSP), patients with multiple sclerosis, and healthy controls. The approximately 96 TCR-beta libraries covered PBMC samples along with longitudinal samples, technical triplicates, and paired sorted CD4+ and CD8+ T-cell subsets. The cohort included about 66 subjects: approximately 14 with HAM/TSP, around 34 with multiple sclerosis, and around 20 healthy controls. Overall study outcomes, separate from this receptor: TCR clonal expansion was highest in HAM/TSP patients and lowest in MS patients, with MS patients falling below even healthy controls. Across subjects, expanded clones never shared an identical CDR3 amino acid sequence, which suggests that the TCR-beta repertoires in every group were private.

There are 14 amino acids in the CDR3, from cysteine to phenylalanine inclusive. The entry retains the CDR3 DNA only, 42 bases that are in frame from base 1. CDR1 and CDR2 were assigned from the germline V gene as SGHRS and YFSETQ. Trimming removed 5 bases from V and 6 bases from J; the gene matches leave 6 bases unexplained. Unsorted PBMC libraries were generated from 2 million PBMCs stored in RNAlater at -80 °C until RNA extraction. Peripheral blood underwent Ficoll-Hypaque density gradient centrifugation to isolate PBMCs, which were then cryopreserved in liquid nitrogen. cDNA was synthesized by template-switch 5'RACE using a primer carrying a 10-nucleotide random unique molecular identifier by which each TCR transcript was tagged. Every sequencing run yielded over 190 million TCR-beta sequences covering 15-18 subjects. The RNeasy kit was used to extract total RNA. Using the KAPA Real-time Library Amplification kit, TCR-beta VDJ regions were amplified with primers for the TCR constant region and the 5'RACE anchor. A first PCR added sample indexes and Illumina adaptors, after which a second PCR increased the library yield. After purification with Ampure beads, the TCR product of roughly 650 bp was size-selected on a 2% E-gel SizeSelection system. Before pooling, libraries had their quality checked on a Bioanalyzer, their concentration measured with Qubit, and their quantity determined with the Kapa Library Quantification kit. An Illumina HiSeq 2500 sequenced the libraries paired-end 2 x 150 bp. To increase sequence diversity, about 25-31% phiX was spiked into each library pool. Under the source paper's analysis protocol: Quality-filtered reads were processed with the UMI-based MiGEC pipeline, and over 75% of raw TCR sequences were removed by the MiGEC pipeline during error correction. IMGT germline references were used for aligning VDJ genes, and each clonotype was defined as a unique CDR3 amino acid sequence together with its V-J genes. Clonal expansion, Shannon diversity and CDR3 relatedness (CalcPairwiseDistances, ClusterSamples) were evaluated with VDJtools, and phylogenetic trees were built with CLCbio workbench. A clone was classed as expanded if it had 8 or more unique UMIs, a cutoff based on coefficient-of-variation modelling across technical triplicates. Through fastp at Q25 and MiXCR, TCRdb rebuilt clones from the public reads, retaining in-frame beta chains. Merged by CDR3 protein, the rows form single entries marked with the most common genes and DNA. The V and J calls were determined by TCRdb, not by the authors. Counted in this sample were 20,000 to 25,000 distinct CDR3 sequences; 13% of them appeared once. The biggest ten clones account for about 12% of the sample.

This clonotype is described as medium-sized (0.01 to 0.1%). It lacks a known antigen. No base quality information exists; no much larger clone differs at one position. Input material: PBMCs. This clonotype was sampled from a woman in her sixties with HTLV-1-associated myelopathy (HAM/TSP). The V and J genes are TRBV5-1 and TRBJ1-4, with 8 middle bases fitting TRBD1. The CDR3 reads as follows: CASSRQGADEKLFF. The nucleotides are TGCGCCAGCAGTCGTCAGGGGGCTGATGAAAAACTGTTTTTT. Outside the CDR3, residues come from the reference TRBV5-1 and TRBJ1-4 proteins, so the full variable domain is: KAGVTQTPRYLIKTRGQQVTLSCSPISGHRSVSWYQQTPGQGLQFLFEYFSETQRNKGNFPGRFSGRQFSNSRSEMNVSTLELGDSALYLCASSRQGADEKLFFGSGTQLSVL.